The 19 T cell receptor beta chains below were found in one sample sequenced in a study of siplizumab effects on memory and regulatory T cells. Assay: immunoSEQ multiplex PCR; the TCRdb copy retains only in-frame clones and omits some. In the table there are tens of thousands of clones, around four fifths of which are singletons. Sequenced sample: memory CD4+ T cells sorted from blood. These receptors came from a human donor in good health.

V is TRBV13 and J is TRBJ2-5; 9 nucleotides line up with TRBD1. The end of the DNA aligns better with TRBJ2-7, so the J call may be wrong. CDR3 length: 15 amino acids. The germline V gene encodes CDR1 PRHDT and CDR2 FYEKMQ (reference sequence). CDR3 coding DNA: TGTGCCAGCAGCTTCATCGGGACAGGGTACACCGAGCAGTACTTC. Protein sequence: CASSFIGTGYTEQYF.

The chain couples TRBV19 to TRBJ2-3, with D perhaps TRBD1 (5 bases). The CDR3 is made up of 16 amino acids. CDR1 is LNHDA and CDR2 is SQIVND in the germline V gene (reference sequence). V shed 1 base and J shed 5 bases, with 16 bases lying between them. The CDR3 DNA reads as TGTGCCAGTAGTATAGCAGGCAGGGTCGGACAAGATACGCAGTATTTT. Amino acids: CASSIAGRVGQDTQYF.

The rearrangement joins TRBV14 to TRBJ2-2, with a weak D call TRBD1 (5 bases). The CDR3 sequence is 19 residues long. Looked up from germline, CDR1 is SGHDN and CDR2 is FVKESK. V lost 0 bases and J lost 1, with 18 bases in between. For the CDR3, the DNA is TGTGCCAGCAGCCAAGAACCCCCCCTTGGACAATGGAACACCGGGGAGCTGTTTTTT. Amino acids: CASSQEPPLGQWNTGELFF. The whole variable domain, remainder taken from reference TRBV14 and TRBJ2-2, is EAGVTQFPSHSVIEKGQTVTLRCDPISGHDNLYWYRRVMGKEIKFLLHFVKESKQDESGMPNNRFLAERTGGTYSTLKVQPAELEDSGVYFCASSQEPPLGQWNTGELFFGEGSRLTVL.

This chain connects TRBV6-1 to TRBJ1-2; 8 bases agree with TRBD1. Trimming at V came to 8 bases and at J to 4 bases, leaving 6 bases not matched to a gene. CDR3 length: 13 residues. Germline V gene lookup returns CDR1 MNHNS and CDR2 SASEGT. The CDR3 protein is CASRGQASYGYTF. The DNA of the CDR3 is TGTGCCAGCCGGGGACAGGCCTCCTATGGCTACACCTTC.

The J gene is TRBJ1-1, the V gene TRBV4-1; D gene unclear. The ends were cut back, 3 bases at V and 5 bases at J, with 19 bases in the middle. The CDR3 runs to 16 residues. Germline values: CDR1 MGHRA, CDR2 YSYEKL. Here the CDR3 DNA reads TGCGCCAGCAGCCACCTGATTGGAGGGAGAGAAACTGAAGCTTTCTTT. Its protein is CASSHLIGGRETEAFF.

This sequence joins TRBV30 and TRBJ1-3, with 7 nucleotides matching TRBD1. Germline CDR1 and CDR2: GTSNPN and SVGIG (reference sequence). After removal of 3 bases from V and 4 bases from J, the junction contained 6 bases not matched to a gene. The CDR3 spans 14 residues. CDR3 coding DNA: TGTGCCTGGAGCCCAGGGGGATCGGGAAACACCATATATTTT. This encodes CAWSPGGSGNTIYF.

The V gene is TRBV5-5, the J gene TRBJ2-2; 9 nucleotides match TRBD2. After removal of 5 bases from V and 4 bases from J, the junction contained 3 bases not matched to a gene. The CDR3 spans 14 residues. Germline CDR1 is SGHKS and CDR2 is YYEKEE (reference sequence). The CDR3 loop reads CASRLAGSTGELFF. DNA for the CDR3: TGTGCCAGCAGACTAGCGGGTTCCACCGGGGAGCTGTTTTTT.

This rearrangement joins TRBV27 to TRBJ1-2; TRBD1 might be the D (6 bases). CDR1 and CDR2 from the germline V gene are MNHEY and SMNVEV (reference sequence). The germline V and J ends were trimmed by 5 bases and 5 bases, with 12 bases remaining between them. The CDR3 contains 13 residues. CDR3 sequence reads: CASSPAGEYGYTF. Written as DNA, the CDR3 is TGTGCCAGCAGTCCCGCAGGGGAATATGGCTACACCTTC.

The chain couples TRBV28 to TRBJ1-2, with no clear D. With 6 bases removed from V and 1 base from J, the gap between germline ends came to 9 bases. The CDR3 has 13 amino acids. Germline V gene data show CDR1 as MDHEN and CDR2 as SYDVKM. In DNA form, the CDR3 reads TGTGCCAGCAGCCCTCGTTTTAACTATGGCTACACCTTC. This encodes CASSPRFNYGYTF.

This chain uses TRBV18 with TRBJ1-1, with 7 bases aligning to TRBD1. The CDR3 runs to 16 residues. Trimming cost V 2 bases and J 4 bases; bases outside gene matches: 10. Germline V lookup: CDR1 KGHSH, CDR2 LQKENI. CDR3 sequence reads: CASSPIGDSSSTEAFF. As DNA, the CDR3 is TGTGCCAGCTCACCAATTGGGGACAGCTCGAGCACTGAAGCTTTCTTT.

The chain has TRBV5-1 and TRBJ2-7; 12 bases map to TRBD1. The CDR3 is 15 residues long. Germline-derived CDR1 and CDR2 are SGHRS and YFSETQ. The trim removed 4 bases at V and 5 bases at J, leaving 7 bases unmatched. Here the CDR3 DNA reads TGCGCCAGCAGCCAACCGGGACAGGGGGCAAACGAGCAGTACTTC. Encoded protein: CASSQPGQGANEQYF.

Details on this clone: Different DNA sequences within this sample yield the same CDR3. The CDR3 here is CASSPPLNEQFF. DNA for the CDR3: TGTGCCAGCAGCCCCCCCCTTAATGAGCAGTTCTTC. The rearrangement joins TRBV7-2 to TRBJ2-1; no clear D. Germline V lookup: CDR1 SGHTA, CDR2 FQGNSA. This CDR3 is 12 amino acids long. Trimming took 5 bases from V and 7 from J, leaving 9 bases between them.

This sequence joins TRBV7-9 and TRBJ1-2; D unresolved. The CDR3 contains 14 residues. Trimming left V 5 bases short and J 4 bases short, with 14 bases between. Germline loops: CDR1 SEHNR, CDR2 FQNEAQ (reference sequence). The CDR3, as DNA: TGTGCCAGCAGCCCTCGTTCAGATGCCTATGGCTACACCTTC. Its protein product is CASSPRSDAYGYTF.

The V call is TRBV4-2, the J call TRBJ2-5; the D is unclear. This CDR3 is built from 14 residues. Trimming cost V 0 bases and J 7 bases, with 12 bases left between them. The germline V gene has CDR1 LGHNA and CDR2 YNFKEQ. DNA of the CDR3: TGTGCCAGCAGCCAAGATTCGGGCCGTGGGACCCAGTACTTC. It specifies CASSQDSGRGTQYF.

This chain uses TRBV5-1 with TRBJ2-2; D is perhaps TRBD1 or TRBD2 (6 bases each). Per germline, CDR1 SGHRS and CDR2 YFSETQ. This CDR3 spans 16 amino acids. The V and J ends lost 4 bases and 0 bases respectively, with 13 bases between them. As DNA, the CDR3 is TGCGCCAGCAGCCCTACTAGGGGGGCGAACACCGGGGAGCTGTTTTTT. This translates into CASSPTRGANTGELFF.

This clone was picked up one time. This sequence joins TRBV2 and TRBJ2-5; TRBD1 matches at 7 bases. The V and J ends lost 6 bases and 2 bases, in that order; junction bases with no gene match: 6. Germline lookup yields CDR1 SNHLY and CDR2 FYNNEI. This CDR3 is 14 amino acids long. The CDR3 nucleotides are TGTGCCAGCAGCCATCGGACAGGACAAGAGACCCAGTACTTC. Translation gives CASSHRTGQETQYF.

J is TRBJ2-7 and V is TRBV6-5; D is ambiguous. This CDR3 has 14 residues. CDR1 is MNHEY, CDR2 SVGAGI, per germline. V lost 8 bases to trimming and J lost 2 bases, with 16 bases between them. The CDR3 coding sequence is TGTGCCAGCTGTCGGGTGGGTAGGGCCTACGAGCAGTACTTC. Translation: CASCRVGRAYEQYF.

The V and J genes are TRBV5-4 and TRBJ2-7, with 9 bases lining up with TRBD2. There are 14 residues in the CDR3. Germline loops: CDR1 SGHNT, CDR2 YYREEE (reference sequence). V gave up 3 bases and J gave up 0 bases; unmatched junction bases: 1. The CDR3 reads CASSSSGNSYEQYF. The CDR3 region has the DNA TGTGCCAGCAGCTCTAGCGGGAACTCCTACGAGCAGTACTTC.

The rearrangement uses TRBV27 and TRBJ2-7; 14 nucleotides align to TRBD2. Trimming took 5 bases from V and 2 from J; bases not matched to a gene: 11. Germline V gene data show CDR1 as MNHEY and CDR2 as SMNVEV (reference sequence). The CDR3 has 18 amino acids. The CDR3 DNA sequence: TGTGCCAGCAGTATTCTCGGACTAGCGGGGGGAGGAACCTACGAGCAGTACTTC. Its protein product is CASSILGLAGGGTYEQYF.